These T cell receptor beta chains were read from a single sample in a study of T cell responses to AZD1222 COVID-19 vaccine. Measured with immunoSEQ multiplex PCR; TCRdb has only the in-frame clones, and not every one. The repertoire holds about 47,000 clones, 79% seen once, with 20% to 25% in the top ten. The sequencing here drew on peripheral blood, taken on day 0 of MenACWY control vaccination. Receptors were obtained from an adult in good health. CDR3s include the opening cysteine and the closing phenylalanine or tryptophan. The D gene is left open where the match is weak. Clone sizes are given selectively: once, few, many, or a class where the clone is expanded.

J gene | D gene | clone size | V gene | CDR3 protein | CDR3 DNA
TRBJ2-2 | - | - | TRBV5-1 | CASSPGRNTGELFF | TGCGCCAGCAGCCCTGGACGGAACACCGGGGAGCTGTTTTTT
TRBJ1-2 | TRBD1 | - | TRBV10-1 | CASSGPLSGGNYGYTF | TGCGCCAGCAGTGGCCCCCTGTCAGGGGGTAACTATGGCTACACCTTC
TRBJ2-2 | - | few | TRBV5-6 | CASSLGSTAGELFF | TGTGCCAGCAGCTTAGGGTCCACCGCCGGGGAGCTGTTTTTT
TRBJ1-5 | - | - | TRBV7-8 | CASSLAGDGEPQHF | TGTGCCAGCAGCTTAGCAGGAGACGGAGAGCCCCAGCATTTT
TRBJ2-5 | - | - | TRBV9 | CASSSGWGETQYF | TGTGCCAGCAGCTCCGGTTGGGGGGAGACCCAGTACTTC
TRBJ2-4 | - | - | TRBV4-1 | CASSQEGTGAKNIQYF | TGCGCCAGCAGCCAAGAGGGAACCGGAGCCAAAAACATTCAGTACTTC
TRBJ2-1 | TRBD2 | - | TRBV18 | CASSQRTSGDYNEQFF | TGTGCCAGCTCGCAAAGGACTAGCGGGGATTACAATGAGCAGTTCTTC
TRBJ1-3 | - | - | TRBV3-1/TRBV3-2 | CASSPKDRAGNTIYF | TGTGCCAGCAGCCCGAAGGACAGAGCTGGAAACACCATATATTTT
TRBJ2-1 | - | - | TRBV19 | CASRMTGRLSYNEQFF | TGTGCCAGTAGGATGACGGGGAGACTCTCCTACAATGAGCAGTTCTTC
TRBJ1-4 | - | - | TRBV14 | CASSQDEGFSTNEKLFF | TGTGCCAGCAGCCAAGACGAGGGGTTTTCAACTAATGAAAAACTGTTTTTT
TRBJ2-7 | - | - | TRBV14 | CASSQESTLLREQYF | TGTGCCAGCAGCCAAGAGAGTACCCTTTTGCGGGAGCAGTACTTC
TRBJ1-2 | - | - | TRBV2 | CASRPRANYGYTF | TGTGCCAGCAGGCCTCGGGCTAACTATGGCTACACCTTC
TRBJ2-7 | - | - | TRBV3-1/TRBV3-2 | CASSPSTGTYEQYF | TGTGCCAGCAGCCCTTCGACGGGCACCTACGAGCAGTACTTC
TRBJ2-3 | - | few | TRBV30 | CAWGRGTQAGPDTQYF | TGTGCCTGGGGGAGAGGGACTCAAGCTGGCCCAGATACGCAGTATTTT
TRBJ1-1 | TRBD1 | once | TRBV2 | CASSEVGQGAAFF | TGTGCCAGCAGTGAGGTAGGACAGGGGGCGGCTTTCTTT
TRBJ1-2 | TRBD1 | - | TRBV9 | CASSATGQTINYGYTF | TGTGCCAGCAGCGCGACGGGACAGACTATTAACTATGGCTACACCTTC
TRBJ1-1 | - | - | TRBV6-2/TRBV6-3 | CASSPPTGMNTEAFF | TGTGCCAGCAGTCCCCCAACAGGGATGAACACTGAAGCTTTCTTT
TRBJ1-1 | - | - | TRBV9 | CASSVAVGNTEAFF | TGTGCCAGCAGCGTAGCGGTTGGGAACACTGAAGCTTTCTTT
TRBJ1-6 | - | - | TRBV27 | CASSLRQLSSYNSPLHF | TGTGCCAGCAGTTTACGGCAGTTGAGCTCCTATAATTCACCCCTCCACTTT
TRBJ1-6 | - | - | TRBV7-2 | CASSLDRVRSPLHF | TGTGCCAGCAGCTTAGACAGGGTTCGTTCACCCCTCCACTTT
TRBJ2-5 | - | - | TRBV29-1 | CSVGVQQETQYF | TGCAGCGTTGGGGTACAGCAAGAGACCCAGTACTTC
TRBJ2-3 | - | - | TRBV29-1 | CSVTNRVADTQYF | TGCAGCGTTACAAACAGAGTAGCAGATACGCAGTATTTT
TRBJ1-4 | - | - | TRBV15 | CATSSVVIATNEKLFF | TGTGCCACCAGCAGCGTAGTCATTGCAACTAATGAAAAACTGTTTTTT
TRBJ1-2 | - | - | TRBV5-6 | CASSLAIEEGGYTF | TGTGCCAGCAGCTTGGCCATAGAGGAAGGAGGCTACACCTTC
TRBJ2-1 | TRBD1 | - | TRBV4-1 | CASSPQPGQAYNEQFF | TGCGCCAGCAGCCCGCAACCGGGACAGGCTTACAATGAGCAGTTCTTC
TRBJ2-1 | TRBD2 | few | TRBV28 | CASRSGRAISEFF | TGTGCCAGCAGGAGCGGGAGGGCGATCTCGGAGTTCTTC
TRBJ1-2 | - | - | TRBV9 | CASSPSIQGYYGYTF | TGTGCCAGCAGCCCGTCTATACAGGGTTACTATGGCTACACCTTC
TRBJ1-1 | - | once | TRBV4-1 | CASRGEGSTEAFF | TGCGCCAGCCGGGGTGAGGGGAGCACTGAAGCTTTCTTT
TRBJ1-1 | - | - | TRBV11-2 | CASSPLTGTEAFF | TGTGCCAGCAGCCCGTTAACAGGCACTGAAGCTTTCTTT
TRBJ2-7 | TRBD1 | - | TRBV7-2 | CASSNTDRGHEQYF | TGTGCCAGCAGCAACACGGACAGGGGTCACGAGCAGTACTTC
TRBJ1-2 | - | - | TRBV21-1 | CASSTLSYQDRANYGYTF | TGTGCCAGCAGCACCCTTTCATACCAGGACAGGGCTAACTATGGCTACACCTTC
TRBJ1-1 | - | - | TRBV5-1 | CASSLTDSEAFF | TGCGCCAGCAGCTTGACGGACAGTGAAGCTTTCTTT